The 28 T cell receptor beta chains given below trace back to one sample, sequenced in a study of OX40 agonist ivuxolimab in advanced cancers. The receptor library was made with the immunoSEQ multiplex PCR assay. The clones in this table, taken by TCRdb from immuneACCESS, are in-frame only. Not every clone is retained; where verified, under half of the shortfall comes from an unresolved V gene, and the cause of the rest is unknown. This sample lists more than 11,000 clones; around 77% were detected once. About 30% of the sample rests with the top ten. The sequences come from CD4+ or CD8+ T cells sorted from blood, collected in a trial of the OX40 agonist ivuxolimab. The receptor set was obtained from an adult with an advanced solid tumor such as melanoma, head and neck, liver or kidney cancer.

The V call is TRBV10-1, the J call TRBJ1-1; no clear D gene. Per the germline V gene, CDR1 is WNHNN and CDR2 is SYGVQD (reference sequence). The CDR3 loop spans 14 amino acids. V lost 0 bases, J lost 10 bases, and 15 bases lay in between. The CDR3 DNA reads TGCGCCAGCAGTGAGTCCGGGGAGCCGGGAGGAGCTTTCTTT. Protein: CASSESGEPGGAFF.

V is TRBV18 and J is TRBJ2-2; 12 positions match TRBD2. CDR1 KGHSH and CDR2 LQKENI come from the germline V gene. The junction had 0 bases not matched to a gene; V was cut back by 3 bases and J by 4 bases. The CDR3 sequence is 15 residues long. The CDR3 nucleotides are TGTGCCAGCTCACCGGGACTAGCGGGCACCGGGGAGCTGTTTTTT. It encodes CASSPGLAGTGELFF.

The chain has TRBV28 and TRBJ2-5, with TRBD1 matching over 8 bases. Germline V lookup: CDR1 MDHEN, CDR2 SYDVKM. The ends lost 9 bases at V and 6 bases at J; junction bases unmatched: 6. The CDR3 contains 12 residues. The CDR3 loop is CASTGGSKTQYF. CDR3 DNA: TGTGCCAGTACAGGGGGTTCGAAGACCCAGTACTTC.

This chain links TRBV18 with TRBJ2-3; D is ambiguous. The CDR3 has 13 residues. Germline V lookup: CDR1 KGHSH, CDR2 LQKENI. The V end was cut by 3 bases, the J end by 3 bases, with 7 bases between. The CDR3 region has the DNA TGTGCCAGCTCACCTCCCCCGACAGATACGCAGTATTTT. Translating gives CASSPPPTDTQYF. Full variable domain (remainder filled in from reference TRBV18 and TRBJ2-3): NAGVMQNPRHLVRRRGQEARLRCSPMKGHSHVYWYRQLPEEGLKFMVYLQKENIIDESGMPKERFSAEFPKEGPSILRIQQVVRGDSAAYFCASSPPPTDTQYFGPGTRLTVL.

This rearrangement joins TRBV29-1 to TRBJ2-1; D gene unclear. The CDR3 length is 13 residues. Germline loops: CDR1 SQVTM, CDR2 ANQGSEA. Trimming cost V 6 bases and J 4 bases, with 13 bases left between them. CDR3 amino acids: CSVTPTRYNEQFF. As DNA, the CDR3 is TGCAGCGTCACACCGACTCGGTACAATGAGCAGTTCTTC.

This chain links TRBV28 with TRBJ1-2, with 9 bases matching TRBD1. CDR3 length: 15 amino acids. Per germline, CDR1 MDHEN and CDR2 SYDVKM. V was clipped by 6 bases and J by 3 bases; unmatched bases: 8. The CDR3 sequence: CASSTPGQGHYGYTF. CDR3 nucleotides: TGTGCCAGCAGCACTCCGGGACAGGGACACTATGGCTACACCTTC.

V gene TRBV7-3 combines with J gene TRBJ2-5; D call uncertain. The CDR3 length is 11 residues. Trimming shortened V by 4 bases and J by 1 base, and 1 base separated the two germline ends. From germline, CDR1 is SGHTA and CDR2 FQGTGA. CDR3 sequence: CASSSQETQYF. For the CDR3, the DNA is TGTGCCAGCAGCTCCCAAGAGACCCAGTACTTC.

Details on this clone: A far larger clone is one base from this, pointing to a likely read error. The identical CDR3 is also encoded by other nucleotide sequences in the sample. V is TRBV5-1 and J is TRBJ1-2; 8 bases fit TRBD1. From germline, CDR1 is SGHRS and CDR2 YFSETQ. Trimming cost V 3 bases and J 5 bases; bases outside gene matches: 9. The CDR3 consists of 15 residues. Here the CDR3 reads CASSWDRQLGYGYTF. The CDR3, as DNA: TGCGCCAGCAGCTGGGACAGGCAGTTGGGGTATGGCTACACCTTC.

This clone is labeled as medium-sized. The chain combines TRBV5-1 with TRBJ1-2; D not resolved. Deletions cut 4 bases from V and 8 bases from J, with 21 bases between. This CDR3 contains 15 residues. Germline V gene data show CDR1 as SGHRS and CDR2 as YFSETQ. CDR3 region: CASSPTGSSLSGYTF. The CDR3 bases are TGCGCCAGCAGCCCCACCGGGTCCTCCCTAAGCGGCTACACCTTC. Complete variable domain (other parts from reference TRBV5-1 and TRBJ1-2): KAGVTQTPRYLIKTRGQQVTLSCSPISGHRSVSWYQQTPGQGLQFLFEYFSETQRNKGNFPGRFSGRQFSNSRSEMNVSTLELGDSALYLCASSPTGSSLSGYTFGSGTRLTVV.

The chain employs TRBV4-1 and TRBJ2-5; TRBD2 matches at 10 bases. The CDR3 spans 20 residues. V trimming: 0 bases; J trimming: 3 bases; junction bases outside the gene matches: 16. Germline CDR1 reads MGHRA; CDR2 reads YSYEKL. The CDR3 region has the DNA TGCGCCAGCAGCCAAGAAGGGGGGACTAGCGCATGGGTGGGAAAAGAGACCCAGTACTTC. This translates into CASSQEGGTSAWVGKETQYF.

The genes are TRBV14 and TRBJ2-4; D might be TRBD1 or TRBD2, each matching 5 bases. Germline V gives CDR1 SGHDN, CDR2 FVKESK. The CDR3 covers 16 residues. V dropped 3 bases and J dropped 4 bases, with 16 bases sitting between them. For the CDR3, the DNA is TGTGCCAGCAGCCAGGGACGGGGTTCGACGAAAAACATTCAGTACTTC. Translating gives CASSQGRGSTKNIQYF.

A single count supports this clone. The germline gene is not matched at one end of the junction; a read error may be the cause. This rearrangement joins TRBV29-1 to TRBJ2-7; 10 bases map to TRBD2. The CDR3 runs 15 residues. In germline, CDR1 is SQVTM, CDR2 ANQGSEA. CDR3 in DNA: TGCAGCGTTGAAAGTACTAGCGGGGTTTTTTACGCGCAGTACTTC. Its protein is CSVESTSGVFYAQYF.

The chain uses TRBV27 and TRBJ2-7, with D maybe TRBD1 (6 bases). The V gene's germline CDR1 is MNHEY and CDR2 SMNVEV (reference sequence). The CDR3 is made up of 14 amino acids. V was trimmed by 10 bases and J by 2 bases, leaving 18 bases between them. The CDR3 DNA sequence: TGTGCCACCTCCTTCCAGGGGAAACCCTACGAGCAGTACTTC. Residues: CATSFQGKPYEQYF.

In nucleotides, the CDR3 is TGTGCCAGCAGCGACAGGGGAGATCAGCCCCAGCATTTT. It codes for CASSDRGDQPQHF. The chain links TRBV5-4 to TRBJ1-5, with 8 bases lining up with TRBD1. V was pared by 4 bases and J by 5 bases, with 2 bases of the junction left unmatched. The CDR3 length is 13 residues. The germline gives CDR1 SGHNT, CDR2 YYREEE (reference sequence). The complete variable domain, with remaining parts taken from reference TRBV5-4 and TRBJ1-5, reads ETGVTQSPTHLIKTRGQQVTLRCSSQSGHNTVSWYQQALGQGPQFIFQYYREEENGRGNFPPRFSGLQFPNYSSELNVNALELDDSALYLCASSDRGDQPQHFGDGTRLSIL.

J is TRBJ2-7 and V is TRBV9; 13 bases are a match to TRBD2. CDR3 length: 16 amino acids. The V gene's germline CDR1 is SGDLS and CDR2 YYNGEE. Trimming at V came to 4 bases and at J to 5 bases, leaving 9 bases not matched to a gene. CDR3 amino acids: CASSSDWTSGSDEQYF. The CDR3 DNA follows: TGTGCCAGCAGCTCCGACTGGACTAGCGGGAGCGACGAGCAGTACTTC.

The gene calls are TRBV5-4 and TRBJ2-1; D uncertain. CDR3 length equals 14 residues. Per the germline V gene, CDR1 is SGHNT and CDR2 is YYREEE (reference sequence). V gave up 0 bases and J gave up 2 bases, with 6 bases separating them. The CDR3 nucleotides are TGTGCCAGCAGCTTGGTTGGAGCCTACAATGAGCAGTTCTTC. Translating gives CASSLVGAYNEQFF.

The J gene is TRBJ1-2, the V gene TRBV2; 8 bases line up with TRBD1. The CDR3 consists of 15 residues. The junction had 11 bases not matched to a gene; V was cut back by 6 bases and J by 5 bases. Germline CDR1 reads SNHLY; CDR2 reads FYNNEI. CDR3 nucleotides: TGTGCCAGCAGCTGGGACAGGCAGTTGGGGTATGGCTACACCTTC. Amino acid sequence: CASSWDRQLGYGYTF.

The CDR3 nucleotides read TGCGCCAGCAGCCAAGAGCCACTAGCTTACGGCAATGAGCAGTTCTTC. Its protein is CASSQEPLAYGNEQFF. This sequence joins TRBV4-1 and TRBJ2-1, with D possibly TRBD2 on 6 matching bases. The CDR3 runs 16 residues. Per germline, CDR1 MGHRA and CDR2 YSYEKL. V lost 0 bases and J 6 bases, leaving 15 bases between the germline ends.

This clone was counted between two and nine times. The rearrangement links TRBV27 to TRBJ2-7, with D perhaps TRBD2 (5 bases). Germline lookup yields CDR1 MNHEY and CDR2 SMNVEV (reference sequence). CDR3 length: 14 residues. Deletions cut 5 bases from V and 0 bases from J, with 11 bases between. The CDR3 DNA reads as TGTGCCAGCAGTGTCAGCGGCCCCTCCTACGAGCAGTACTTC. This translates into CASSVSGPSYEQYF.

The rearrangement uses TRBV11-2 and TRBJ2-5, with 7 nucleotides matching TRBD2. The CDR3 totals 17 residues. Trimming at V came to 1 base and at J to 0 bases, leaving 8 bases not matched to a gene. Germline values: CDR1 SGHAT, CDR2 FQNNGV. The chain's CDR3 is CASSLGTRETYQETQYF. The CDR3 DNA is TGTGCCAGCAGCTTAGGGACTAGAGAAACGTACCAAGAGACCCAGTACTTC.

The J gene is TRBJ1-4, the V gene TRBV30, with TRBD1 identical over 7 bases. Germline lookup yields CDR1 GTSNPN and CDR2 SVGIG (reference sequence). The J segment lost 0 bases and the V segment lost 8 bases, leaving 6 bases of the junction unmatched. The CDR3 is made up of 14 amino acids. DNA of the CDR3: TGTGCCCACAGGGGACCAGCAACTAATGAAAAACTGTTTTTT. It is translated as CAHRGPATNEKLFF.

The chain carries TRBV6-5 and TRBJ1-6; D is ambiguous. Germline V gene lookup returns CDR1 MNHEY and CDR2 SVGAGI. Deletions cut 6 bases from V and 2 bases from J, with 8 bases between. The CDR3 is 14 residues long. The CDR3 sequence: CASSQRTYNSPLHF. CDR3 coding DNA: TGTGCCAGCAGCCAGAGGACCTATAATTCACCCCTCCACTTT.

The V and J genes are TRBV5-1 and TRBJ2-1, with D tentatively TRBD2 (5 bases). Germline V lookup: CDR1 SGHRS, CDR2 YFSETQ. V lost 4 bases and J 5 bases, leaving 7 bases between the germline ends. The CDR3 totals 12 residues. Written as DNA, the CDR3 is TGCGCCAGCAGCCCGAGGGACAATGAGCAGTTCTTC. Its translation is CASSPRDNEQFF.

In its sample, this clone was seen once. The chain carries TRBV4-1 and TRBJ2-7; TRBD2 is a possible D gene (5 bases). V lost 0 bases and J lost 0, with 9 bases in between. CDR1 and CDR2 from the germline V gene are MGHRA and YSYEKL. This CDR3 has 15 amino acids. The CDR3: CASSQETGSSYEQYF. CDR3 in DNA: TGCGCCAGCAGCCAAGAAACGGGGAGCTCCTACGAGCAGTACTTC.

V gene TRBV15 combines with J gene TRBJ2-5, with TRBD1 identical over 9 bases. With the DNA end fitting TRBJ2-7 better, the J assignment may be wrong. Germline CDR1 LNHNV, CDR2 YYDKDF (reference sequence). The CDR3 runs 16 residues. The DNA for the CDR3 is TGTGCCACCAGCTCGCTGGTCACAGGGGGCATCTACGAGCAGTACTTC. This gives the protein CATSSLVTGGIYEQYF.

A remark on this clone: Relative to the germline gene, one junction end is altered; a read error may explain this. Other nucleotide sequences in the sample specify the same CDR3. J is TRBJ2-4 and V is TRBV25-1; 7 nucleotides align to TRBD1. Per the germline V gene, CDR1 is MGHDK and CDR2 is SYGVNS. CDR3 length equals 17 residues. In DNA form, the CDR3 reads TGTGCCAGCAGTGAATCGGTACCAGACAGGGACAAAAACATCCAGTACTTC. Its translation is CASSESVPDRDKNIQYF.

In its sample, this clone was seen a few times. V gene TRBV29-1 combines with J gene TRBJ1-4; D is ambiguous. CDR3 length: 15 amino acids. V lost 6 bases to trimming and J lost 0 bases, with 14 bases between them. Germline assignment: CDR1 SQVTM and CDR2 ANQGSEA. The CDR3 loop is CSVIPTTATNEKLFF. The CDR3 DNA sequence: TGCAGCGTGATACCGACGACTGCAACTAATGAAAAACTGTTTTTT.

This sequence joins TRBV1 and TRBJ1-2; the listed D gene, TRBD1, was not tested against the DNA. TRBV1 is reported as a pseudogene. This CDR3 has 15 residues. The DNA for the CDR3 is TGCGCCAGCAGCCAAGAATTCGGCAGGGGGGATGGCTACACCTTC. It encodes CASSQEFGRGDGYTF.